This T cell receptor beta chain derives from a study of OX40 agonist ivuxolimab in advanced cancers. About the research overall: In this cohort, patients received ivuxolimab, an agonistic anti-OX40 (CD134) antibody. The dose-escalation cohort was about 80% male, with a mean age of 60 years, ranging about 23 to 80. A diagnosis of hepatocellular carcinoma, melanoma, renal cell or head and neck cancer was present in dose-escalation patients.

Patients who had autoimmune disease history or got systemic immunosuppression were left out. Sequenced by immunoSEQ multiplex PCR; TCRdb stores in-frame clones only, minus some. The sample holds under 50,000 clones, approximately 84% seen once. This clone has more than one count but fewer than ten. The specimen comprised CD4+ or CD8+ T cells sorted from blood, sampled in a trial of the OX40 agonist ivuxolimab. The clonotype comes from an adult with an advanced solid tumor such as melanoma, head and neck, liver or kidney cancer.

The chain's CDR3 is CASSDSGPAPLNSPLHF. The CDR3 DNA is TGTGCCAGCAGTGATTCGGGGCCAGCGCCGCTAAATTCACCCCTCCACTTT. The chain uses TRBV6-1 and TRBJ1-6, with D possibly matching TRBD1 (5 bases). V was trimmed by 3 bases and J by 7 bases, leaving 19 bases between them. CDR3 length equals 17 residues. Germline CDR1 is MNHNS and CDR2 is SASEGT.